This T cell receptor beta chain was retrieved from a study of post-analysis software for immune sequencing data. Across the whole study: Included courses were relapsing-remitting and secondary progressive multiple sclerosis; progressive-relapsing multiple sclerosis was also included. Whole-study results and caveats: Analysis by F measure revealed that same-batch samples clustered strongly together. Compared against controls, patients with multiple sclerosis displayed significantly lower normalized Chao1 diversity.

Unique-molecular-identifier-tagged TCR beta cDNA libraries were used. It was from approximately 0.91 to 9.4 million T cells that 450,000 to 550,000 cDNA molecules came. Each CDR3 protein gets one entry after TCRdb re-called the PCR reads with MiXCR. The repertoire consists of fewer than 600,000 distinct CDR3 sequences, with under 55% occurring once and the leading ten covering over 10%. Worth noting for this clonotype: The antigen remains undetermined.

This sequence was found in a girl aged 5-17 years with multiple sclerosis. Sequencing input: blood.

CDR3 sequence: CATSDDYSSYNEQFF. The CDR3 DNA is TGTGCCACCAGTGACGACTATTCCTCCTACAATGAGCAGTTCTTC. V usage is TRBV24-1 and J usage is TRBJ2-1; TRBD2 is a possible D gene (5 bases). The V gene lost 4 bases and the J gene lost 0 bases, with 9 bases spanning the gap. This CDR3 is 15 amino acids long. Germline CDR1 reads KGHDR; CDR2 reads SFDVKD.